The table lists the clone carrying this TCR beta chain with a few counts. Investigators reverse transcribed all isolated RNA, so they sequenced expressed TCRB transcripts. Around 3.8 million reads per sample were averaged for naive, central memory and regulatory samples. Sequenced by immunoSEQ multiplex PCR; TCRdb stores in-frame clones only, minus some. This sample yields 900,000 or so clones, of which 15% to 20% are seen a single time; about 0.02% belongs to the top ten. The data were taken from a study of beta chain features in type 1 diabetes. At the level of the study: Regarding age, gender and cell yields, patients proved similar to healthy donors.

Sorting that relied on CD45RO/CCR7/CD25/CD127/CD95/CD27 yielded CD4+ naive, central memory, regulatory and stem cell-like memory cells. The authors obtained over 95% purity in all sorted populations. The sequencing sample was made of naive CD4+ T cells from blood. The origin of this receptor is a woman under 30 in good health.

CDR3 DNA sequence: TGTGCCAGCAGCTGGGGTGGCGGGAGAGGCGAGCAGTACTTC. Protein sequence: CASSWGGGRGEQYF. The V gene is TRBV11-2, the J gene TRBJ2-7; 7 bases line up with TRBD2. V lost 4 bases and J lost 6; bases outside the gene matches: 9. The CDR3 runs 14 residues. CDR1 and CDR2 (germline): SGHAT, FQNNGV. Complete variable domain (other parts from reference TRBV11-2 and TRBJ2-7): EAGVAQSPRYKIIEKRQSVAFWCNPISGHATLYWYQQILGQGPKLLIQFQNNGVVDDSQLPKDRFSAERLKGVDSTLKIQPAKLEDSAVYLCASSWGGGRGEQYFGPGTRLTVT.